These 11 T cell receptor beta chains were sequenced from one sample in a study of shared clonotypes between healthy human individuals. Method: immunoSEQ multiplex PCR; TCRdb's copy keeps in-frame clones and lacks some. The data contain over 850,000 clones, roughly 74% of them seen just once; the ten biggest clones take up roughly 0.62%. Sequenced input: memory CD4+ T cells from PBMCs. Subset described: CD45RA-negative fraction. The origin of the receptors is a man aged 18-30 years in good health. Some clones in this sample may be carry-over from other donors' samples.

The gene calls are TRBV28 and TRBJ2-5; D is perhaps TRBD1 (5 bases). The germline V gene has CDR1 MDHEN and CDR2 SYDVKM. V was cut by 5 bases and J by 5 bases, with 21 bases left in between. CDR3 length: 16 residues. The DNA of the CDR3 is TGTGCCAGCAGTCCGCGCCGGTCAGGGCTTTATGAGACCCAGTACTTC. It is translated as CASSPRRSGLYETQYF.

The chain uses TRBV7-9 and TRBJ1-4; 8 nucleotides agree with TRBD1. Germline trimming cut 2 bases from V and 8 bases from J; bases unmatched to any gene: 1. CDR1 and CDR2 (germline): SEHNR, FQNEAQ (reference sequence). This CDR3 region has 13 residues. The CDR3, as DNA: TGTGCCAGCAGCTTACAGGGGGCCGAAAAACTGTTTTTT. Amino acid sequence: CASSLQGAEKLFF.

This chain uses TRBV18 with TRBJ1-5; TRBD1 might be the D (5 bases). CDR3 size: 14 residues. Trimming removed 8 bases from V and 9 bases from J, with 20 bases in between. The germline gives CDR1 KGHSH, CDR2 LQKENI. Written as DNA, the CDR3 is TGTGCCAGCCCGTCCGGGACCGACGGGTCGCCCCAGCATTTT. The encoded protein is CASPSGTDGSPQHF.

The chain is built from TRBV7-3 and TRBJ2-7; 8 positions agree with TRBD2. In germline, CDR1 is SGHTA, CDR2 FQGTGA. The CDR3 contains 13 residues. V lost 5 bases, J lost 0 bases, and 0 bases stayed unmatched. Here the CDR3 DNA reads TGTGCCAGCAGCGCGGGGGGCTCCTACGAGCAGTACTTC. It codes for CASSAGGSYEQYF. Drawing the rest from reference TRBV7-3 and TRBJ2-7, the complete variable domain is GAGVSQTPSNKVTEKGKYVELRCDPISGHTALYWYRQSLGQGPEFLIYFQGTGAADDSGLPNDRFFAVRPEGSVSTLKIQRTERGDSAVYLCASSAGGSYEQYFGPGTRLTVT.

J is TRBJ2-1 and V is TRBV13; tentative D call: TRBD2 (5 bases). V shed 2 bases and J shed 5 bases, with 10 bases lying between them. There are 14 residues in the CDR3. Germline CDR1 and CDR2: PRHDT and FYEKMQ (reference sequence). CDR3 region: CASSLSSTHNEQFF. Written as DNA, the CDR3 is TGTGCCAGCAGCTTATCTAGCACCCACAATGAGCAGTTCTTC.

This clone appeared a single time. The chain recombines TRBV27 with TRBJ1-2; no definite D call. The V end lost 6 bases, the J end lost 3 bases, and 5 bases lay between the germline ends. Germline V gene data show CDR1 as MNHEY and CDR2 as SMNVEV (reference sequence). CDR3 length equals 11 residues. This CDR3 is CASSDYYGYTF. The CDR3 DNA is TGTGCCAGCAGCGATTACTATGGCTACACCTTC.

This clone was recorded a few times. This chain uses TRBV18 with TRBJ2-7, with 8 bases that match TRBD1. The junction had 6 bases not matched to a gene; V was cut back by 0 bases and J by 5 bases. This CDR3 is 15 amino acids long. Germline V CDR1 and CDR2: KGHSH, LQKENI. The CDR3 DNA reads TGTGCCAGCTCACCACCGGAGGACAGGGCCCACGAGCAGTACTTC. This gives the protein CASSPPEDRAHEQYF. The full variable domain, rest sourced from reference TRBV18 and TRBJ2-7, is NAGVMQNPRHLVRRRGQEARLRCSPMKGHSHVYWYRQLPEEGLKFMVYLQKENIIDESGMPKERFSAEFPKEGPSILRIQQVVRGDSAAYFCASSPPEDRAHEQYFGPGTRLTVT.

In regard to this clone: This sample includes further DNA sequences coding for the same CDR3. The chain links TRBV5-1 to TRBJ1-4; D might be TRBD1 (5 bases). The V end lost 1 base, the J end lost 4 bases, and 8 bases lay between the germline ends. CDR1 and CDR2 (germline): SGHRS, YFSETQ. This CDR3 is 14 amino acids long. CDR3 in amino acids: CASSLWGGNEKLFF. The CDR3 DNA reads TGCGCCAGCAGCTTGTGGGGCGGTAATGAAAAACTGTTTTTT.

The V gene is TRBV4-1, the J gene TRBJ2-1, with 8 positions matching TRBD2. Trimming cost V 4 bases and J 2 bases; bases outside gene matches: 4. From germline, CDR1 is MGHRA and CDR2 YSYEKL. This CDR3 has 15 amino acids. Here the CDR3 reads CASSPLSGTYNEQFF. Written as DNA, the CDR3 is TGCGCCAGCAGCCCACTTAGCGGGACCTACAATGAGCAGTTCTTC.

The CDR3 bases are TGTGCCAGCAGCTACGGACAGACTACAACCTACGAGCAGTACTTC. The encoded protein is CASSYGQTTTYEQYF. The genes are TRBV7-9 and TRBJ2-7; possibly TRBD1 for D (6 bases). Per germline, CDR1 SEHNR and CDR2 FQNEAQ (reference sequence). The germline V and J ends were trimmed by 4 bases and 2 bases, with 15 bases remaining between them. This CDR3 has 15 residues.

Concerning this clone itself: The sample carries other DNA sequences with the same CDR3. J is TRBJ2-5 and V is TRBV5-1, with D possibly matching TRBD1 (6 bases). The CDR3 consists of 14 residues. Trimming cost V 0 bases and J 5 bases, with 11 bases left between them. CDR1 is SGHRS, CDR2 YFSETQ, per germline. The DNA of the CDR3 is TGCGCCAGCAGCTTGGGCAGGGGAAGGGAGACCCAGTACTTC. This codes for CASSLGRGRETQYF.